This TCR beta chain was identified in a study of type 1 regulatory T cells. Study-wide context: T-allo10 is a Tr1-enriched, alloantigen-specific CD4 T cell product made in vitro.

This CDR3 is built from 14 residues. V lost 5 bases and J lost 7; bases outside the gene matches: 8. From germline, CDR1 is SGHTA and CDR2 FQGTGA. TCRdb reprocessed the reads via MiXCR and lists one record per CDR3 protein. The table includes over 90,000 distinct CDR3 sequences, about a third detected once. Sequencing input: CD4+ T cells, either the whole sample or a sorted fraction (not recorded which). This receptor was identified in a human donor in good health. The chain joins TRBV7-3 to TRBJ2-4; 7 bases are a match to TRBD2. CDR3 amino acids: CASSPQAGSNIQYF. CDR3 DNA sequence: TGTGCCAGCAGCCCTCAAGCGGGATCGAACATTCAGTACTTC. Full variable domain (missing parts from reference TRBV7-3 and TRBJ2-4): GAGVSQTPSNKVTEKGKYVELRCDPISGHTALYWYRQSLGQGPEFLIYFQGTGAADDSGLPNDRFFAVRPEGSVSTLKIQRTERGDSAVYLCASSPQAGSNIQYFGAGTRLSVL.